Sequencing of this T cell receptor (beta chain) was carried out in a study of OX40 agonist ivuxolimab in advanced cancers. The length of the CDR3 is 15 residues. Trimming removed 3 bases at V and 8 bases at J, with 17 bases between. Per the germline V gene, CDR1 is MNHNS and CDR2 is SASEGT. Repertoires were generated with immunoSEQ multiplex PCR, while TCRdb's copy carries only in-frame clones and drops some. The sample contains 72,000 or so clones, around 86% of which appear only once. Here the sequenced sample was CD4+ or CD8+ T cells sorted from blood, taken in a trial of the OX40 agonist ivuxolimab. The TCR sequence derives from an adult with an advanced solid tumor such as melanoma, head and neck, liver or kidney cancer. The chain couples TRBV6-1 to TRBJ2-1, with a weak D call TRBD2 (5 bases). The CDR3 reads CASSEPLTSFDEQFF. The CDR3 coding sequence is TGTGCCAGCAGTGAGCCCCTTACTAGTTTCGATGAGCAGTTCTTC.